A selection of T cell receptor beta chains follows, all from one sample in a study of blood T cells in healthy people across ages. TCRdb redid the calling of the 5' RACE reads with MiXCR, one entry per CDR3 protein. The table records under 1,000,000 distinct CDR3 sequences, 36% of them present only once. The material sequenced was blood. The receptors were sampled from a man between 18 and 29 years old in good health. The CDR3 runs from the conserved cysteine through the conserved F or W. D genes are given only for firm matches. The size of a clone is reported for some rows only, either as once, few or many, or as a class for expanded clones.

D gene	clone size	J gene	V gene	CDR3 protein	CDR3 DNA
.	few	TRBJ2-5	TRBV30	CAWSRRLQETQYF	TGTGCCTGGAGTAGGAGACTTCAAGAGACCCAGTACTTC
.	many	TRBJ1-2	TRBV5-1	CASSLAGGLDGYTF	TGCGCCAGCAGCTTGGCCGGAGGGTTAGATGGCTACACCTTC
TRBD1	many	TRBJ2-1	TRBV29-1	CSVGNVWDRGWNEQFF	TGCAGCGTGGGGAATGTATGGGACAGGGGGTGGAATGAGCAGTTCTTC
.	.	TRBJ1-5	TRBV29-1	CSVRDGHNQPQHF	TGCAGCGTTCGGGACGGTCACAATCAGCCCCAGCATTTT
TRBD1	.	TRBJ1-2	TRBV10-3	CAITGGGQGNYGYTF	TGTGCCATCACCGGGGGAGGACAGGGGAACTATGGCTACACCTTC
.	many	TRBJ2-4	TRBV20-1	CSARDRRLAKNIQYF	TGCAGTGCTAGAGATCGGAGGTTAGCCAAAAACATTCAGTACTTC
TRBD2	.	TRBJ2-5	TRBV7-2	CASGTGSGGETQYF	TGTGCCAGCGGAACAGGGAGCGGGGGAGAGACCCAGTACTTC
TRBD1	.	TRBJ2-5	TRBV5-1	CASSLGTDRSNEQYF	TGCGCCAGTAGCTTGGGTACGGACAGGTCCAATGAGCAGTACTTC
.	.	TRBJ1-1	TRBV5-1	CASSLTGPMNTEAFF	TGCGCCAGCAGCTTAACCGGTCCCATGAACACTGAAGCTTTCTTT
.	.	TRBJ2-3	TRBV7-3	CASSLQSGGSTDTQYF	TGTGCCAGCAGCTTACAGTCCGGGGGCAGCACAGATACGCAGTATTTT
.	few	TRBJ1-2	TRBV28	CASSPLGRQGNYGYTF	TGTGCCAGCAGTCCCCTTGGTCGGCAGGGGAACTATGGCTACACCTTC
.	.	TRBJ2-1	TRBV20-1	CSASPGLNEQFF	TGCAGTGCTAGTCCGGGACTCAATGAGCAGTTCTTC
TRBD1	.	TRBJ1-1	TRBV20-1	CSARDPTGGNAEAFF	TGCAGTGCTAGAGACCCGACAGGGGGGAACGCTGAAGCTTTCTTT
TRBD1	.	TRBJ2-7	TRBV20-1	CSARRQGGYEQYF	TGCAGTGCTAGACGACAGGGGGGATACGAGCAGTACTTC
.	.	TRBJ2-3	TRBV20-1	CSARGRDTQYF	TGCAGTGCTAGGGGGAGAGATACGCAGTATTTT
TRBD1	.	TRBJ2-1	TRBV20-1	CSARVPGGLYNEQFF	TGCAGTGCTAGAGTGCCAGGGGGCCTTTACAATGAGCAGTTCTTC
.	few	TRBJ1-6	TRBV20-1	CSARDKAGQINNSPLHF	TGCAGTGCTAGAGATAAGGCGGGGCAGATTAATAATTCACCCCTCCACTTT
.	once	TRBJ2-1	TRBV4-1	CASNQKPWETQEILGSTQFF	TGCGCCAGCAACCAAAAGCCCTGGGAGACCCAAGAGATATTGGGGTCGACCCAGTTCTTC
TRBD1	few	TRBJ2-7	TRBV13	CASSSIVEGQGLGEQYF	TGTGCCAGCAGCTCCATCGTAGAGGGACAGGGGCTAGGGGAGCAGTACTTC
TRBD1	once	TRBJ2-4	TRBV7-9	CASSGPTGSKNIQYF	TGTGCCAGCAGCGGCCCGACAGGGTCCAAAAACATTCAGTACTTC
.	many	TRBJ2-1	TRBV29-1	CSVEDHRVDEQFF	TGCAGCGTTGAAGATCACAGGGTTGATGAGCAGTTCTTC
.	.	TRBJ1-5	TRBV7-2	CASSLVRHQPQHF	TGTGCCAGCAGCTTAGTCAGGCATCAGCCCCAGCATTTT
.	.	TRBJ1-5	TRBV20-1	CSGQVGPSNQPQHF	TGCAGTGGGCAAGTCGGGCCGAGCAATCAGCCCCAGCATTTT
.	.	TRBJ2-1	TRBV7-7	CASTRGLGTNEQFF	TGTGCCAGCACCCGGGGACTGGGAACCAATGAGCAGTTCTTC
TRBD1	.	TRBJ2-7	TRBV6-2/TRBV6-3	CASSYVWDRRSSYEQYF	TGTGCCAGCAGTTACGTTTGGGACAGGAGGAGCTCCTACGAGCAGTACTTC
TRBD1	few	TRBJ1-6	TRBV25-1	CASSQGDGTVNSPLHF	TGTGCCAGCAGCCAGGGGGATGGGACAGTTAATTCACCCCTCCACTTT
.	.	TRBJ1-5	TRBV20-1	CSARDPSGGSQPQHF	TGCAGTGCTAGAGATCCCTCGGGTGGCAGTCAGCCCCAGCATTTT
TRBD1	.	TRBJ1-1	TRBV7-2	CASSSNLDRVGPNTEAFF	TGTGCCAGCAGCTCCAACTTGGACAGGGTAGGGCCCAACACTGAAGCTTTCTTT
.	many	TRBJ1-2	TRBV6-5	CASSLSTVTNYGYTF	TGTGCCAGCAGTTTGTCGACAGTTACTAACTATGGCTACACCTTC
.	.	TRBJ2-1	TRBV5-5	CASLVGSGNNEQFF	TGTGCCAGCCTTGTTGGTAGCGGAAACAATGAGCAGTTCTTC
.	.	TRBJ1-5	TRBV7-6	CASSSPENQPQHF	TGTGCCAGCAGCTCGCCAGAGAATCAGCCCCAGCATTTT
.	.	TRBJ1-2	TRBV7-9	CASSIVWANYVYTF	TGTGCCAGCAGCATAGTATGGGCGAACTATGTCTACACCTTC
TRBD1	few	TRBJ1-4	TRBV27	CASSPRTGLTGREKLFF	TGTGCCAGCAGTCCCAGGACAGGTCTTACGGGGAGGGAAAAACTGTTTTTT
TRBD1	.	TRBJ1-6	TRBV9	CASSPLGQGAANSPLHF	TGTGCCAGCAGCCCACTAGGACAGGGGGCGGCGAATTCACCCCTCCACTTT
.	few	TRBJ2-1	TRBV6-5	CASRMGRYNEQFF	TGTGCCAGCAGGATGGGACGGTACAATGAGCAGTTCTTC
.	few	TRBJ1-2	TRBV4-1	CASGLDRNYGYTF	TGCGCCAGCGGTTTGGACAGAAACTATGGCTACACCTTC
.	.	TRBJ1-5	TRBV10-3	CAINRDRDSNQPQHF	TGTGCCATCAATCGAGACAGAGATAGCAATCAGCCCCAGCATTTT
.	few	TRBJ2-7	TRBV6-2/TRBV6-3	CASSGRQGDSYEQYF	TGTGCCAGCAGTGGTCGGCAGGGAGACTCCTACGAGCAGTACTTC
.	many	TRBJ2-1	TRBV7-2	CASSLGGTEQFF	TGTGCCAGCAGCTTAGGCGGCACTGAGCAGTTCTTC
.	.	TRBJ1-4	TRBV7-9	CASAGGLNEKLFF	TGTGCCTCTGCGGGGGGGCTTAATGAAAAACTGTTTTTT
.	few	TRBJ2-1	TRBV20-1	CSLGSNNEQFF	TGCAGCCTAGGGTCTAACAATGAGCAGTTCTTC
TRBD1	.	TRBJ1-6	TRBV2	CASTDRPNSYNSPLHF	TGTGCCAGCACGGACAGGCCCAACTCCTATAATTCACCCCTCCACTTT
.	.	TRBJ1-1	TRBV12-3/TRBV12-4	CASSPTQGLLAFF	TGTGCCAGCAGTCCTACCCAGGGTCTACTGGCTTTCTTT
.	.	TRBJ2-3	TRBV9	CASSPVGGPASTDTQYF	TGTGCCAGCAGCCCAGTCGGAGGCCCGGCTAGCACAGATACGCAGTATTTT
TRBD2	.	TRBJ2-7	TRBV4-1	CASSQEPGLAGDNEQYF	TGCGCCAGCAGCCAAGAACCCGGACTAGCGGGGGACAATGAGCAGTACTTC
.	many	TRBJ2-4	TRBV5-5	CASSLGVGSIQYF	TGTGCCAGCAGCTTGGGCGTGGGTAGCATTCAGTACTTC
.	many	TRBJ2-1	TRBV5-1	CASSWVGGSSYNEQFF	TGCGCCAGCAGCTGGGTAGGGGGGAGCTCCTACAATGAGCAGTTCTTC
TRBD1	.	TRBJ2-3	TRBV7-6	CASSSRQGETDTQYF	TGTGCCAGCAGCTCTCGACAGGGGGAGACAGATACGCAGTATTTT
TRBD2	.	TRBJ2-1	TRBV24-1	CATSDSMGLAGYSEQFF	TGTGCCACCAGTGATTCGATGGGACTAGCGGGGTACAGTGAGCAGTTCTTC
TRBD2	few	TRBJ2-1	TRBV7-8	CASSLDSVGLAEHNEQFF	TGTGCCAGCAGCTTAGATTCGGTGGGACTAGCGGAGCACAATGAGCAGTTCTTC